This TCR beta chain was documented in a study of shared clonotypes between healthy human individuals. Study-wide findings and caveats: Between four donors, naive CD4 clonotypes were shared at a level of about 5%.

Trimming pared 6 bases from V and 4 bases from J, leaving 3 bases between. The CDR3 length is 9 residues. Germline lookup yields CDR1 SQVTM and CDR2 ANQGSEA. A note on this clone: Its antigen is not identified. The same CDR3 is also encoded by other DNA sequences in this sample.

Naive CD4+ cells were CD45RA-selected; the remaining cells were memory. Generated by immunoSEQ multiplex PCR, the TCRdb table keeps only in-frame clones and is missing some. This sample has approximately 1,500,000 clones; approximately 98% occur once, and the top ten carry roughly 0.42%. The chain combines TRBV29-1 with TRBJ1-2; D is unresolved. Sequencing was carried out using naive CD4+ T cells sorted from blood. Subset reported: CD45RA+ positively selected. This TCR was sampled from a man under 40 in good health. CDR3 sequence (DNA): TGCAGCGTGGGCTATGGCTACACCTTC. This translates into CSVGYGYTF.